What follows are 4 T cell receptor beta chains derived from one specimen sequenced in a study of blood T cell repertoires in COVID-19. Assay: immunoSEQ multiplex PCR; the TCRdb copy retains only in-frame clones and omits some. The data contain 200,000 to 300,000 clones, about four fifths of them singletons. Material for sequencing was peripheral blood. These receptors originate from a woman in her late teens or twenties with acute or convalescent COVID-19.

CDR3 loop: CASSSGGPIQPQHF. CDR3 nucleotide sequence: TGTGCCAGCAGCTCAGGGGGGCCCATTCAGCCCCAGCATTTT. The chain couples TRBV7-9 to TRBJ1-5; 7 nucleotides agree with TRBD1. The trim removed 4 bases at V and 6 bases at J, leaving 6 bases unmatched. The CDR3 contains 14 residues. CDR1 is SEHNR, CDR2 FQNEAQ, per germline (reference sequence).

This clone has a handful of counts. V and J are TRBV11-2 and TRBJ1-5; perhaps TRBD1 as D (6 bases). Germline V CDR1 and CDR2: SGHAT, FQNNGV. The CDR3 runs 16 residues. The V gene lost 0 bases and the J gene lost 0 bases, with 9 bases spanning the gap. CDR3 sequence: CASSLEGGRSNQPQHF. For the CDR3, the DNA is TGTGCCAGCAGCTTAGAGGGGGGGCGTAGCAATCAGCCCCAGCATTTT.

Remarks on this clone: This sample also contains other DNA sequences that code for the same CDR3. The genes are TRBV12-3 or TRBV12-4 and TRBJ1-1; unclear D gene. Deletions cut 3 bases from V and 1 base from J, with 6 bases between. The CDR3 runs 13 residues. The CDR3 is CASSLRQNTEAFF. CDR3 sequence (DNA): TGTGCCAGCAGTTTGAGGCAGAACACTGAAGCTTTCTTT.

This rearrangement joins TRBV2 to TRBJ1-2, with 11 bases identical to TRBD1. This CDR3 spans 19 amino acids. V shed 0 bases and J 4 bases; nucleotides not matched to a gene: 13. CDR1 SNHLY and CDR2 FYNNEI come from the germline V gene. In nucleotides, the CDR3 is TGTGCCAGCAGTGAAGCGCTTCAGGACAGGGGGCGCCTTCCCTATGGCTACACCTTC. This encodes CASSEALQDRGRLPYGYTF.